A selection of T cell receptor beta chains follows, all from one sample in a study of CD4+ T cells in melanoma. TCRdb's table, derived via immunoSEQ multiplex PCR, lists solely in-frame clones and lacks some. The data contain 20,000 to 25,000 clones, around four fifths of them seen just once; the ten biggest clones take up 9% to 10%. The receptors here all came from a human donor with melanoma. The CDR3 runs from the conserved cysteine through the conserved F or W. A D gene is named only where the DNA matches it firmly. Where a row states a size, it is once, few, many or the class of an expanded clone; other rows omit it.

TRBJ1-5 - - TRBV7-6 14 CASSLSTDFTAQHF TGTGCCAGCAGCTTATCAACGGACTTCACGGCCCAGCATTTT
TRBJ1-1 - TRBD1 TRBV2 13 CASSYRGNTEAFF TGTGCCAGCAGTTACAGGGGAAACACTGAAGCTTTCTTT
TRBJ2-3 - - TRBV11-2 15 CASSGGWRGTDTQYF TGTGCCAGCAGCGGCGGGTGGAGGGGCACAGATACGCAGTATTTT
TRBJ1-5 - - TRBV15 14 CATSRDRAEKPQHF TGTGCCACCAGCAGAGATAGGGCGGAGAAGCCCCAGCATTTT
TRBJ2-2 few - TRBV5-6 15 CASSPGPRDTGELFF TGTGCCAGCAGCCCGGGTCCACGGGACACCGGGGAGCTGTTTTTT
TRBJ2-3 - - TRBV19 13 CASSRGTGDTQYF TGTGCCAGTAGTAGGGGGACGGGGGATACGCAGTATTTT
TRBJ1-3 - TRBD1 TRBV2 14 CASGYRGQGNTIYF TGTGCCAGCGGGTACAGGGGGCAAGGAAACACCATATATTTT
TRBJ1-1 - - TRBV27 14 CASSFPGENTEAFF TGTGCCAGCAGTTTCCCGGGAGAGAACACTGAAGCTTTCTTT
TRBJ2-3 - - TRBV6-6 15 CASSPTPGRTDTQYF TGTGCCAGCAGTCCAACCCCAGGCCGCACAGATACGCAGTATTTT
TRBJ2-1 once TRBD2 TRBV11-3 15 CASSSAGGPHNEQFF TGTGCCAGCAGCTCCGCGGGGGGGCCCCACAATGAGCAGTTCTTC
TRBJ2-3 - - TRBV5-1 14 CASSLAAVTDTQYF TGCGCCAGCAGCTTGGCGGCTGTCACAGATACGCAGTATTTT
TRBJ1-1 - - TRBV5-1 18 CASAIATGSQVKNTEAFF TGCGCCAGCGCAATTGCAACAGGGTCGCAAGTCAAGAACACTGAAGCTTTCTTT
TRBJ1-1 - - TRBV5-1 14 CASSFRPLNTEAFF TGCGCCAGCAGCTTCAGACCGTTGAACACTGAAGCTTTCTTT
TRBJ1-1 few TRBD1 TRBV27 16 CASSLGQGRRNTEAFF TGTGCCAGCAGTTTAGGACAGGGCCGAAGGAACACTGAAGCTTTCTTT
TRBJ1-5 - TRBD1 TRBV6-1 18 CASSEKTMWTGTNQPQHF TGTGCCAGCAGTGAAAAGACCATGTGGACAGGGACCAATCAGCCCCAGCATTTT
TRBJ2-7 - - TRBV7-8 13 CASSFSTPYEQYF TGTGCCAGCAGCTTCAGCACACCCTACGAGCAGTACTTC
TRBJ1-4 - TRBD1 TRBV7-9 14 CASRGSDRGEKLFF TGTGCCAGCAGGGGAAGCGACAGGGGGGAAAAACTGTTTTTT
TRBJ1-5 - - TRBV15 15 CATSRDGRTNQPQHF TGTGCCACCAGCAGAGACGGACGGACTAATCAGCCCCAGCATTTT
TRBJ2-3 - TRBD2 TRBV2 16 CASSELAGGSTDTQYF TGTGCCAGCAGTGAACTAGCGGGGGGCAGCACAGATACGCAGTATTTT
TRBJ1-6 - - TRBV11-2 15 CASSLAAGSNSPLHF TGTGCCAGCAGCTTAGCCGCAGGGTCTAATTCACCCCTCCACTTT
TRBJ2-5 - - TRBV27 13 CASSLRGLETQYF TGTGCCAGCAGTTTAAGGGGTCTAGAGACCCAGTACTTC
TRBJ2-7 - TRBD1 TRBV11-2 15 CASSSGTGGPYEQYF TGTGCCAGCAGCTCCGGGACAGGGGGGCCCTACGAGCAGTACTTC
TRBJ2-6 - - TRBV5-6 19 CASSFRPGRSVQGANVLTF TGTGCCAGCAGCTTTCGCCCGGGGCGGTCAGTGCAGGGGGCCAACGTCCTGACTTTC
TRBJ1-6 - - TRBV7-9 15 CASSFSSRTNSPLHF TGTGCCAGCAGCTTCTCTTCTCGTACGAATTCACCCCTCCACTTT
TRBJ1-1 few TRBD1 TRBV5-1 13 CASMTGPTTEAFF TGCGCCAGCATGACAGGGCCGACCACTGAAGCTTTCTTT
TRBJ1-5 - - TRBV2 15 CASSDKVAPHQPQHF TGTGCCAGCAGTGATAAGGTGGCCCCTCATCAGCCCCAGCATTTT
TRBJ1-1 - - TRBV6-1 14 CASTMGDTNTEAFF TGTGCCAGCACTATGGGGGACACGAACACTGAAGCTTTCTTT
TRBJ2-3 - - TRBV4-2 13 CASSQDLARSQYF TGTGCCAGCAGCCAAGATCTGGCGCGGTCGCAGTATTTT
TRBJ1-6 - - TRBV19 13 CASSINRESPLHF TGTGCCAGTAGTATCAACAGGGAGTCACCCCTCCACTTT
TRBJ1-2 - - TRBV19 12 CASTMGQLGYTF TGTGCCAGTACCATGGGCCAGCTGGGCTACACCTTC
TRBJ2-5 once - TRBV5-1 14 CASSLASVKETQYF TGCGCCAGCAGCTTGGCGTCAGTTAAAGAGACCCAGTACTTC
TRBJ2-1 - - TRBV2 16 CASSVMGGGGGNEQFF TGTGCCAGCAGTGTGATGGGGGGCGGAGGGGGGAATGAGCAGTTCTTC
TRBJ1-1 few - TRBV9 13 CASSVGGATEAFF TGTGCCAGCAGCGTGGGGGGGGCCACTGAAGCTTTCTTT